Reported below is one T cell receptor beta chain. The sample is drawn from a study of blood T cell repertoires in COVID-19. Study overall: Specimens from acute and convalescent COVID-19 originated in the United States, Italy and Spain.

CDR3 size: 13 residues. The germline gives CDR1 SGDLS, CDR2 YYNGEE. V lost 7 bases and J lost 2, with 11 bases in between. The assay was immunoSEQ multiplex PCR, and TCRdb's table has in-frame clones only and misses some. The sample holds roughly 120,000 clones, 85% to 90% seen once. The sample comprised peripheral blood. V is TRBV9 and J is TRBJ2-3; a possible D gene is TRBD2 (6 bases). This clonotype was sampled from a human donor in a cohort sampled during active COVID-19. CDR3 nucleotide sequence: TGTGCCAGCGGCCGACTAGTCACAGATACGCAGTATTTT. This encodes CASGRLVTDTQYF.